The 9 T cell receptor beta chains below all came from one sample that was sequenced in a study of blood T cell repertoires in COVID-19 (dated by TCRdb to 2020 to 2021). The protocol used for the library was the immunoSEQ multiplex PCR assay. Not all clones reach the TCRdb copy of this immuneACCESS table, which keeps in-frame sequences only. Checked studies attribute under half of the gap to unresolved V genes and leave the rest unexplained. For this sample the table gives under 250,000 clones, of which 80% were detected only once. The ten largest clones add up to 10% to 15% of the sample. Input material: peripheral blood. These receptors were obtained from a human donor in a cohort sampled during active COVID-19.

The V and J genes are TRBV18 and TRBJ2-1; 7 bases are shared with TRBD1. The CDR3 contains 14 residues. Germline CDR1 and CDR2: KGHSH and LQKENI. J gave up 6 bases and V 3 bases, and 5 bases lay outside the gene matches. CDR3 residues: CASSPGTESNEQFF. The CDR3 coding sequence is TGTGCCAGCTCACCCGGGACAGAGTCCAATGAGCAGTTCTTC. The entire variable domain, with the rest obtained from reference TRBV18 and TRBJ2-1, is as follows: NAGVMQNPRHLVRRRGQEARLRCSPMKGHSHVYWYRQLPEEGLKFMVYLQKENIIDESGMPKERFSAEFPKEGPSILRIQQVVRGDSAAYFCASSPGTESNEQFFGPGTRLTVL.

This sequence joins TRBV19 and TRBJ2-7; the D gene is possibly TRBD2 (5 bases). Germline CDR1 is LNHDA and CDR2 is SQIVND (reference sequence). V was shortened by 0 bases and J by 0 bases, with 6 bases between the two germline ends. The CDR3 is 14 residues long. Here the CDR3 DNA reads TGTGCCAGTAGTATAGACGGGAACTCCTACGAGCAGTACTTC. Protein sequence: CASSIDGNSYEQYF.

V is TRBV6-5 and J is TRBJ2-1; tentatively, D is TRBD2 (6 bases). Per germline, CDR1 MNHEY and CDR2 SVGAGI. CDR3 length equals 13 residues. Trimming stripped 0 bases from V and 10 bases from J, with 10 bases between. CDR3 coding DNA: TGTGCCAGCAGTTACTCTGGGGGGTACGAGCAGTTCTTC. Translated, it gives CASSYSGGYEQFF.

This clone has more than one count but fewer than ten. This chain connects TRBV19 to TRBJ2-5, with D possibly matching TRBD2 (6 bases). CDR3 length equals 16 residues. Germline V gene data show CDR1 as LNHDA and CDR2 as SQIVND (reference sequence). Trimming left V 4 bases short and J 4 bases short, with 19 bases between. CDR3 residues: CASSNLTGDGAETQYF. For the CDR3, the DNA is TGTGCCAGTAGTAACTTGACGGGGGATGGGGCAGAGACCCAGTACTTC.

The chain uses TRBV27 and TRBJ2-3, with D unclear. Trimming removed 5 bases at V and 6 bases at J, with 3 bases between. The germline CDR1 and CDR2 sequences are MNHEY and SMNVEV (reference sequence). The CDR3 has 10 residues. The CDR3 DNA is TGTGCCAGCAGTCTTGATACGCAGTATTTT. Protein product: CASSLDTQYF.

The rearrangement links TRBV6-6 to TRBJ1-1; 11 bases are a match to TRBD1. This CDR3 is built from 13 residues. The junction had 5 bases not matched to a gene; V was cut back by 7 bases and J by 7 bases. Germline CDR1 is MNHNY and CDR2 is SVGAGI (reference sequence). DNA for the CDR3: TGTGCCAGCAACCCCGGGACAGGGGGTGAAGCTTTCTTT. Encoded protein: CASNPGTGGEAFF.

V and J are TRBV7-6 and TRBJ2-1; 10 positions match TRBD2. The trim removed 3 bases at V and 4 bases at J, leaving 3 bases unmatched. Looked up from germline, CDR1 is SGHVS and CDR2 is FNYEAQ. The CDR3 consists of 15 residues. The CDR3 sequence: CASSFGSGGYNEQFF. CDR3 DNA sequence: TGTGCCAGCAGCTTTGGTAGCGGGGGGTACAATGAGCAGTTCTTC.

This sequence joins TRBV5-8 and TRBJ2-2; D is unresolved. The germline V and J ends were trimmed by 6 bases and 6 bases, with 18 bases remaining between them. Looked up from germline, CDR1 is SGHTS and CDR2 is YDEGEE. The CDR3 consists of 15 residues. As DNA, the CDR3 is TGTGCCAGCAACGCCGCACGCCCCGAGGCCGGGGAGCTGTTTTTT. This gives the protein CASNAARPEAGELFF.

The chain combines TRBV27 with TRBJ2-2; 8 positions match TRBD1. J gave up 3 bases and V 6 bases, and 12 bases lay outside the gene matches. The CDR3 runs 17 residues. CDR1 is MNHEY and CDR2 is SMNVEV in the germline V gene (reference sequence). Here the CDR3 DNA reads TGTGCCAGCAGAGACTCTCATGGACAGGGATACACCGGGGAGCTGTTTTTT. Amino acids: CASRDSHGQGYTGELFF.